These 29 T cell receptor beta chains were all obtained from the same sample, sequenced in a study of shared clonotypes between healthy human individuals. Terminally differentiated effector memory CD45RA+ cells were left out of the naive CD8 fraction, which was CD45RO-negative and positively selected for CCR7. TCRdb's table, derived via immunoSEQ multiplex PCR, lists solely in-frame clones and lacks some. The repertoire holds about 2 million clones, with about 95% as singletons. Sequencing was done on a sample of naive CD8+ T cells sorted from blood. These receptors were taken from a man aged 18 to 29 in good health.

V is TRBV7-6 and J is TRBJ2-2; TRBD2 aligns across 11 bases. The ends lost 4 bases at V and 7 bases at J; junction bases unmatched: 11. This CDR3 is built from 17 residues. Germline V gene lookup returns CDR1 SGHVS and CDR2 FNYEAQ. CDR3 DNA sequence: TGTGCCAGCAGCTCGACTAGCGGGGAGGGTATTGGCGGGGAGCTGTTTTTT. Translation: CASSSTSGEGIGGELFF.

This rearrangement joins TRBV7-3 to TRBJ1-5, with D possibly matching TRBD1 (6 bases). This CDR3 is 13 amino acids long. Per the germline V gene, CDR1 is SGHTA and CDR2 is FQGTGA. Trimming took off 5 bases at V and 5 bases at J, with 10 bases between the two ends. CDR3 in DNA: TGTGCCAGCAGCCTGGACAGCCATCAGCCCCAGCATTTT. Amino acids: CASSLDSHQPQHF.

The chain carries TRBV7-8 and TRBJ1-2; 7 bases line up with TRBD1. CDR3 length: 15 residues. Trimming cost V 5 bases and J 3 bases; bases outside gene matches: 9. Looked up from germline, CDR1 is SGHVS and CDR2 is FQNEAQ. In nucleotides, the CDR3 is TGTGCCAGCAGCCCCTCGACAGGGTACGACTATGGCTACACCTTC. Translation gives CASSPSTGYDYGYTF.

The V and J genes are TRBV6-6 and TRBJ2-7; 9 bases agree with TRBD2. Germline CDR1 is MNHNY and CDR2 is SVGAGI (reference sequence). This CDR3 has 15 residues. The V gene end was trimmed by 2 bases and the J gene end by 2 bases; junction bases not matched to a gene: 4. CDR3 nucleotides: TGTGCCAGCAGTTACGGACTAGCGCTAACCTACGAGCAGTACTTC. It encodes CASSYGLALTYEQYF.

The chain carries TRBV4-1 and TRBJ2-5; the D is unclear. CDR1 is MGHRA, CDR2 YSYEKL, per germline. Deletions cut 5 bases from V and 10 bases from J, with 8 bases between. This CDR3 spans 10 amino acids. CDR3 sequence (DNA): TGCGCCAGCAGCGGGCTAGACCAGTACTTC. Translation: CASSGLDQYF.

The chain links TRBV7-9 to TRBJ2-7, with 10 bases lining up with TRBD2. The CDR3 loop spans 14 amino acids. The V gene's germline CDR1 is SEHNR and CDR2 FQNEAQ (reference sequence). The J segment lost 5 bases and the V segment lost 5 bases, leaving 6 bases of the junction unmatched. CDR3 loop: CASSPAGGPHEQYF. The CDR3 DNA follows: TGTGCCAGCAGCCCAGCGGGAGGGCCTCACGAGCAGTACTTC.

This sequence joins TRBV7-9 and TRBJ2-1, with 11 bases matching TRBD2. From germline, CDR1 is SEHNR and CDR2 FQNEAQ (reference sequence). V shed 3 bases and J 9 bases; nucleotides not matched to a gene: 10. The CDR3 length is 16 residues. The CDR3 region is CASSFSGVSGRGEQFF. CDR3 sequence (DNA): TGTGCCAGCAGCTTCTCGGGGGTTAGCGGGAGGGGTGAGCAGTTCTTC.

The CDR3 protein is CASSQQRDRGNTIYF. CDR3 nucleotides: TGCGCCAGCAGCCAACAACGAGACAGGGGAAACACCATATATTTT. The rearrangement uses TRBV4-1 and TRBJ1-3, with TRBD1 as a possible D gene (6 bases). V shed 2 bases and J shed 4 bases, with 12 bases lying between them. In germline, CDR1 is MGHRA, CDR2 YSYEKL. The CDR3 has 15 amino acids.

The chain uses TRBV11-2 and TRBJ2-5; 7 bases fit TRBD1. The junction had 3 bases not matched to a gene; V was cut back by 5 bases and J by 0 bases. Germline V lookup: CDR1 SGHAT, CDR2 FQNNGV. This CDR3 has 14 residues. DNA of the CDR3: TGTGCCAGCAGCCCGACAGGGAACCAAGAGACCCAGTACTTC. Amino acids: CASSPTGNQETQYF.

The chain uses TRBV5-6 and TRBJ2-3; 10 bases are shared with TRBD1. V shed 2 bases, J shed 4 bases, and the junction held 4 bases outside the gene matches. The CDR3 is 15 residues long. Germline CDR1 is SGHDT and CDR2 is YYEEEE. The CDR3 DNA reads as TGTGCCAGCAGCTTCGGGACAGGGGATTCAGATACGCAGTATTTT. Protein: CASSFGTGDSDTQYF.

V gene TRBV7-6 combines with J gene TRBJ2-7; a possible D gene is TRBD1 (6 bases). Germline CDR1 and CDR2: SGHVS and FNYEAQ. The CDR3 has 15 residues. The germline V and J ends were trimmed by 2 bases and 5 bases, with 16 bases remaining between them. DNA for the CDR3: TGTGCCAGCAGCTTATCCTTAGGGGGAAACAACGAGCAGTACTTC. Its translation: CASSLSLGGNNEQYF.

The chain combines TRBV5-6 with TRBJ2-5; D uncertain. Per germline, CDR1 SGHDT and CDR2 YYEEEE. Trimming left V 5 bases short and J 7 bases short, with 12 bases between. The CDR3 covers 12 residues. CDR3 DNA: TGTGCCAGCAGTTCCTCGGCGCGGACCCAGTACTTC. This codes for CASSSSARTQYF.

The V and J genes are TRBV18 and TRBJ2-7; D not certain. The germline CDR1 and CDR2 sequences are KGHSH and LQKENI. The CDR3 consists of 15 residues. Trimming stripped 6 bases from V and 3 bases from J, with 18 bases between. The CDR3 DNA follows: TGTGCCAGCTCCACCAGTAATCCGTCCCTCTACGAGCAGTACTTC. Translated: CASSTSNPSLYEQYF.

The rearrangement joins TRBV2 to TRBJ1-2; 12 bases fit TRBD1. The CDR3 covers 14 residues. CDR1 and CDR2 from the germline V gene are SNHLY and FYNNEI. V was clipped by 6 bases and J by 4 bases; unmatched bases: 3. CDR3 DNA sequence: TGTGCCAGCAGGGGGACAGGGGGCTTCTATGGCTACACCTTC. Protein: CASRGTGGFYGYTF. Filled out from reference TRBV2 and TRBJ1-2, the complete variable domain reads EPEVTQTPSHQVTQMGQEVILRCVPISNHLYFYWYRQILGQKVEFLVSFYNNEISEKSEIFDDQFSVERPDGSNFTLKIRSTKLEDSAMYFCASRGTGGFYGYTFGSGTRLTVV.

The chain combines TRBV7-9 with TRBJ2-3; possible D gene TRBD2, 7 bases. The germline gives CDR1 SEHNR, CDR2 FQNEAQ (reference sequence). Trimming removed 5 bases from V and 3 bases from J, with 18 bases in between. The CDR3 is 16 amino acids. The CDR3 loop reads CASSPLGGGVTDTQYF. DNA of the CDR3: TGTGCCAGCAGCCCCTTAGGGGGGGGCGTAACAGATACGCAGTATTTT. Using reference TRBV7-9 and TRBJ2-3 for the parts outside the CDR3, the full variable domain is DTGVSQNPRHKITKRGQNVTFRCDPISEHNRLYWYRQTLGQGPEFLTYFQNEAQLEKSRLLSDRFSAERPKGSFSTLEIQRTEQGDSAMYLCASSPLGGGVTDTQYFGPGTRLTVL.

As concerns this clone: The sample contains more than one DNA sequence encoding this CDR3. V is TRBV28 and J is TRBJ2-7; D call uncertain. Trimming took 1 base from V and 0 from J, leaving 7 bases between them. This CDR3 has 14 amino acids. Germline assignment: CDR1 MDHEN and CDR2 SYDVKM. CDR3 DNA: TGTGCCAGCAGTTTATTGGAGAGCTCCTACGAGCAGTACTTC. The encoded protein is CASSLLESSYEQYF.

The V gene is TRBV28, the J gene TRBJ2-3; 10 nucleotides align to TRBD2. CDR1 is MDHEN, CDR2 SYDVKM, per germline. The ends lost 8 bases at V and 4 bases at J; junction bases unmatched: 9. The CDR3 sequence is 15 residues long. The CDR3 sequence: CASGGAGGIADTQYF. In DNA, the CDR3 is TGTGCCAGCGGCGGAGCGGGGGGGATCGCAGATACGCAGTATTTT.

The sample holds one count of this clone. This chain links TRBV7-6 with TRBJ2-1; TRBD1 agrees at 7 bases. The CDR3 runs to 15 residues. Germline V gene lookup returns CDR1 SGHVS and CDR2 FNYEAQ. Trimming took 1 base from V and 0 from J; bases not matched to a gene: 0. This CDR3 reads CASSLGDSSYNEQFF. CDR3 in DNA: TGTGCCAGCAGCTTAGGGGACAGCTCCTACAATGAGCAGTTCTTC. Full variable domain (rest looked up from reference TRBV7-6 and TRBJ2-1): GAGVSQSPRYKVTKRGQDVALRCDPISGHVSLYWYRQALGQGPEFLTYFNYEAQQDKSGLPNDRFSAERPEGSISTLTIQRTEQRDSAMYRCASSLGDSSYNEQFFGPGTRLTVL.

The rearrangement joins TRBV9 to TRBJ2-5; TRBD2 aligns across 12 bases. V was pared by 4 bases and J by 7 bases, with 8 bases of the junction left unmatched. The germline V gene has CDR1 SGDLS and CDR2 YYNGEE. There are 15 residues in the CDR3. This CDR3 is CASSWASGRALTQYF. DNA for the CDR3: TGTGCCAGCAGCTGGGCTAGCGGGAGGGCCTTGACCCAGTACTTC.

The V call is TRBV5-1, the J call TRBJ2-7; 10 nucleotides line up with TRBD2. This CDR3 is built from 14 residues. J gave up 4 bases and V 1 base, and 2 bases lay outside the gene matches. Germline CDR1 is SGHRS and CDR2 is YFSETQ. The CDR3 protein is CASSLRTSGYEQYF. CDR3 sequence (DNA): TGCGCCAGCAGCTTGAGGACTAGCGGTTACGAGCAGTACTTC.

The V call is TRBV2, the J call TRBJ2-3; D gene uncertain. Trimming stripped 3 bases from V and 0 bases from J, with 10 bases between. Germline V gene data show CDR1 as SNHLY and CDR2 as FYNNEI. CDR3 size: 15 residues. Here the CDR3 reads CASSDGVTSTDTQYF. As DNA, the CDR3 is TGTGCCAGCAGTGATGGGGTTACTAGCACAGATACGCAGTATTTT.

The J gene is TRBJ2-1, the V gene TRBV13; either TRBD1 or TRBD2 may fit D (5 bases each). The germline V gene has CDR1 PRHDT and CDR2 FYEKMQ (reference sequence). CDR3 length equals 16 residues. Trimming pared 5 bases from V and 7 bases from J, leaving 21 bases between. DNA for the CDR3: TGTGCCAGCAGCCAAAACGGAGAGGGATGGGGGAATGAGCAGTTCTTC. Its protein product is CASSQNGEGWGNEQFF. Together with reference TRBV13 and TRBJ2-1, the CDR3 gives the full variable domain: AAGVIQSPRHLIKEKRETATLKCYPIPRHDTVYWYQQGPGQDPQFLISFYEKMQSDKGSIPDRFSAQQFSDYHSELNMSSLELGDSALYFCASSQNGEGWGNEQFFGPGTRLTVL.

The chain is built from TRBV7-9 and TRBJ2-1, with 8 bases identical to TRBD2. Trimming cost V 4 bases and J 7 bases; bases outside gene matches: 9. CDR1 is SEHNR and CDR2 is FQNEAQ in the germline V gene (reference sequence). The CDR3 is 15 amino acids. The CDR3 coding sequence is TGTGCCAGCAGCTCCCCGGGAGGGGCCGTAAATGAGCAGTTCTTC. Translated, it gives CASSSPGGAVNEQFF.

The V and J genes are TRBV13 and TRBJ2-3, with 10 bases aligning to TRBD2. Germline values: CDR1 PRHDT, CDR2 FYEKMQ (reference sequence). The CDR3 covers 15 residues. The V segment lost 2 bases and the J segment 3 bases; nucleotides outside the gene matches: 2. The CDR3 DNA sequence: TGTGCCAGCAGCTTAACTAGCGGGACTACAGATACGCAGTATTTT. Translating gives CASSLTSGTTDTQYF.

This clone appeared once. This sample includes further DNA sequences coding for the same CDR3. CDR3 coding DNA: TGTGCCAGCAGCTCCGGGGCTTCCTACGAGCAGTACTTC. It translates to CASSSGASYEQYF. The chain combines TRBV7-2 with TRBJ2-7, with D perhaps matching TRBD1 or TRBD2 (5 bases each). V was pared by 4 bases and J by 1 base, with 8 bases between. CDR1 is SGHTA and CDR2 is FQGNSA in the germline V gene. The CDR3 is 13 residues long.

This sequence joins TRBV13 and TRBJ2-3, with TRBD2 identical over 11 bases. Trimming cost V 0 bases and J 4 bases; bases outside gene matches: 3. CDR1 is PRHDT, CDR2 FYEKMQ, per germline (reference sequence). The CDR3 totals 16 residues. The CDR3 bases are TGTGCCAGCAGCTTAGGACCACTAGCGGGAGCAGATACGCAGTATTTT. This translates into CASSLGPLAGADTQYF.

The table lists this clone with a count of one. V gene TRBV28 combines with J gene TRBJ2-7; maybe TRBD1 (8 bases). The germline V gene encodes CDR1 MDHEN and CDR2 SYDVKM. This CDR3 has 14 amino acids. Trimming stripped 1 base from V and 5 bases from J, with 12 bases between. CDR3: CASSLSQGGNEQYF. The DNA of the CDR3 is TGTGCCAGCAGTTTATCACAGGGGGGGAACGAGCAGTACTTC.

This chain connects TRBV6-5 to TRBJ1-3; TRBD1 matches 8 bases. Per germline, CDR1 MNHEY and CDR2 SVGAGI. This CDR3 contains 14 residues. Germline trimming cut 5 bases from V and 1 base from J; bases unmatched to any gene: 1. CDR3 DNA sequence: TGTGCCAGCAGTCGGACAGGGTCTGGAAACACCATATATTTT. Protein product: CASSRTGSGNTIYF.

CDR3 sequence (DNA): TGTGCCAGCACGGTACCGGGACAGATTAATTCACCCCTCCACTTT. Its translation is CASTVPGQINSPLHF. The chain recombines TRBV28 with TRBJ1-6; 7 nucleotides align to TRBD1. From germline, CDR1 is MDHEN and CDR2 SYDVKM. CDR3 length: 15 amino acids. The ends lost 7 bases at V and 6 bases at J; junction bases unmatched: 9.